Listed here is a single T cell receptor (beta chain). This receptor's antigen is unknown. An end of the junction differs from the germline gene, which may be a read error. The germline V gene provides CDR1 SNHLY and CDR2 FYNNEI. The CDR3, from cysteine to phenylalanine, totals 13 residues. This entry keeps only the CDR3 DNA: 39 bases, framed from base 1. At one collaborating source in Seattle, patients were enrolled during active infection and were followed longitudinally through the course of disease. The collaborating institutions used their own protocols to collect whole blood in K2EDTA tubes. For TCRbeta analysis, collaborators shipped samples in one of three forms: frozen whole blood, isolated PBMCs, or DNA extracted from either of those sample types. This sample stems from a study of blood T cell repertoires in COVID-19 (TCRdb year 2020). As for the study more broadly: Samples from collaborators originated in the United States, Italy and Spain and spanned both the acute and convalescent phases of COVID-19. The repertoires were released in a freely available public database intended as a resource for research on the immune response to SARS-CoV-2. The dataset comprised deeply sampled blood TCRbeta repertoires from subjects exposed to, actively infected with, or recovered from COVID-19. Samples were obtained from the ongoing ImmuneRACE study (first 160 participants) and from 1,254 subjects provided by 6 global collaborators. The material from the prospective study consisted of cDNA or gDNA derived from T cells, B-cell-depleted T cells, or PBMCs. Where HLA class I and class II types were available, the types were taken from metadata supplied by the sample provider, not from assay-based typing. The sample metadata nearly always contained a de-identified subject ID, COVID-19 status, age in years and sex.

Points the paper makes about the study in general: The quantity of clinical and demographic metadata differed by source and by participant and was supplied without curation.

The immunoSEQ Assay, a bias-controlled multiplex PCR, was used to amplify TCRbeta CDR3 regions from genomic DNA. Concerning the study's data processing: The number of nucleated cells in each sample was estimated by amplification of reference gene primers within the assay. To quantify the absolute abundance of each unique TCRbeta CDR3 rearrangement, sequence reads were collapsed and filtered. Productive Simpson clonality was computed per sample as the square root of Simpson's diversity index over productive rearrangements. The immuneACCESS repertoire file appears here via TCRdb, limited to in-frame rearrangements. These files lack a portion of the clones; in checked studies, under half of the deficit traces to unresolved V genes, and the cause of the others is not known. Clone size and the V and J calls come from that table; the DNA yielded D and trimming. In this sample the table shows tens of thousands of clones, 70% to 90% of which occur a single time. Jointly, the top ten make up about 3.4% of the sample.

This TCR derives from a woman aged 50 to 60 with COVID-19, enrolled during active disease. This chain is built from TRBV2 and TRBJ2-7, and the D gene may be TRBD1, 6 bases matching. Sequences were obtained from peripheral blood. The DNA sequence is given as TGTGCCAGCAGTGAAGCAGGGACATCCCACGGCCCGTTC. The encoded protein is CASSEAGTSHGPF.